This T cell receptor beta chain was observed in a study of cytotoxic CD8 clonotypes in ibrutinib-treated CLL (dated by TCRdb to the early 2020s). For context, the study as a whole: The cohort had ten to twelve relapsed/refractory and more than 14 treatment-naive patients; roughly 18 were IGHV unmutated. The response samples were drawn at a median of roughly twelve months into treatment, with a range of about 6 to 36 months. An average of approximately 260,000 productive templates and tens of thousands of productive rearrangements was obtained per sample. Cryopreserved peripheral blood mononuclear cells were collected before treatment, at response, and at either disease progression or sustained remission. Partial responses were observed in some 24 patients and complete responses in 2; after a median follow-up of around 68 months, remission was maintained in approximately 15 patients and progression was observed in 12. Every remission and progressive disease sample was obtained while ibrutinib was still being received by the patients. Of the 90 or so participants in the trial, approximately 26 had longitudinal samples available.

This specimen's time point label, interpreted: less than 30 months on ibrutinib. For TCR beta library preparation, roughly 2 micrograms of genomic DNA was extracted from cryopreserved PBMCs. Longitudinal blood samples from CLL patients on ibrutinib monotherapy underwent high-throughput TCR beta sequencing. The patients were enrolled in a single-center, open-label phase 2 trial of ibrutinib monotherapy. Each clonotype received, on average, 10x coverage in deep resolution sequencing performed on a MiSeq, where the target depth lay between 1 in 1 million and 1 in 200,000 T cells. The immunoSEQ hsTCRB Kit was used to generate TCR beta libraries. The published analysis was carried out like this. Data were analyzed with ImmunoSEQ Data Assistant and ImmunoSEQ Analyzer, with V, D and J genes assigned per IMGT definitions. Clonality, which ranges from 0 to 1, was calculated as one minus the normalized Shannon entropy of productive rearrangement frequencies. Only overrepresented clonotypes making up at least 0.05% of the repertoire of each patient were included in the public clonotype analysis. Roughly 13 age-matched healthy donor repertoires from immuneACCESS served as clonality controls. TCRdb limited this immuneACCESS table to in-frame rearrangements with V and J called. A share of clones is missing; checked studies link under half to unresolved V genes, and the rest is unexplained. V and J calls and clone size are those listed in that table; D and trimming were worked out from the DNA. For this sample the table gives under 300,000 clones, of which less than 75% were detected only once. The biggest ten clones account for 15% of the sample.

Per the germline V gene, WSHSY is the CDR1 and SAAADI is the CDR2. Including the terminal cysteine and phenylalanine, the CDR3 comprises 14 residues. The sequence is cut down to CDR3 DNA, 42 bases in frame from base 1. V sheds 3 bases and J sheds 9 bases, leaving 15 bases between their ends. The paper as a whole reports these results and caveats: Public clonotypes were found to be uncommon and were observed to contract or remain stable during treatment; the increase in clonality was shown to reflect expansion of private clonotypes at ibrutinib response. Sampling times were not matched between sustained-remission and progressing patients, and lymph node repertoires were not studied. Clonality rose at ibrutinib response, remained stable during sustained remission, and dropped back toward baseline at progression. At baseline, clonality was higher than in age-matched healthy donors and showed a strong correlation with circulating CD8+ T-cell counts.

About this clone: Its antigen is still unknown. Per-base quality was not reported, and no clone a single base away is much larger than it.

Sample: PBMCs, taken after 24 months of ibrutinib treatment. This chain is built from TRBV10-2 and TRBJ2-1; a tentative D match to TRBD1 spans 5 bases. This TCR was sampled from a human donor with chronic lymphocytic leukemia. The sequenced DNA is TGCGCCAGCAGTGAATTGTTAGGGGTTAGTGAGCAGTTCTTC. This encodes CASSELLGVSEQFF.